The clone carrying this T cell receptor (beta chain) was seen only a few times. This sample is part of a study of blood T cell repertoires in COVID-19. The CDR3 length is 13 residues. Trimming took off 3 bases at V and 8 bases at J, with 11 bases between the two ends. Profiled with immunoSEQ multiplex PCR; TCRdb holds only in-frame clones, not every one. The repertoire consists of over 100,000 clones, with about 87% occurring once and the leading ten covering less than 8%. The TCR comes from a woman aged 45-65 years with acute or convalescent COVID-19. The chain has TRBV12-3 or TRBV12-4 and TRBJ1-5, with unresolved D. The sample taken for sequencing was peripheral blood. In nucleotides, the CDR3 is TGTGCCAGCAGTTTTGGAGGATTAAAGCCCCAGCATTTT. Residues: CASSFGGLKPQHF.